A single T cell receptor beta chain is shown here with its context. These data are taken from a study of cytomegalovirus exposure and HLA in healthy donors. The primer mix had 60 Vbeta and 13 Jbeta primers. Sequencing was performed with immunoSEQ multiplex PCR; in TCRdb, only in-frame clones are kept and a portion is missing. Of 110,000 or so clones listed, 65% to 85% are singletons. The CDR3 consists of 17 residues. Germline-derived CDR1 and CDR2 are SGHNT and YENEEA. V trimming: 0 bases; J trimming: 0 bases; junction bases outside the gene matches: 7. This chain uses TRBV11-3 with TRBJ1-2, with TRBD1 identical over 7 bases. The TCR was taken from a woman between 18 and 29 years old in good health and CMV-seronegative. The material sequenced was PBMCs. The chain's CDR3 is CASSLELRTGSNYGYTF. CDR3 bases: TGTGCCAGCAGCTTAGAGCTAAGGACAGGCTCTAACTATGGCTACACCTTC.